These 26 T cell receptor beta chains were sequenced from one sample in a study of beta chain features in type 1 diabetes. Expressed TCRB transcripts were sequenced after all isolated RNA was converted to cDNA. Generated by immunoSEQ multiplex PCR, the TCRdb table keeps only in-frame clones and is missing some. The profile covers about 620,000 clones, with roughly 16% appearing a single time and approximately 0.093% taken by the ten largest. The material sequenced was naive CD4+ T cells from blood. The receptors shown here come from a man between 18 and 35 years old in good health.

The chain employs TRBV4-3 and TRBJ2-5; 8 nucleotides match TRBD1. CDR1 is LGHNA and CDR2 is YSLEER in the germline V gene. The CDR3 spans 17 residues. The junction had 8 bases not matched to a gene; V was cut back by 1 base and J by 1 base. CDR3 sequence: CASSQGTDRGTQETQYF. The CDR3 region has the DNA TGCGCCAGCAGCCAAGGGACCGACAGGGGAACCCAAGAGACCCAGTACTTC.

The table lists this clone with a few counts. The chain recombines TRBV5-4 with TRBJ2-3, with a tentative D call TRBD2 (5 bases). The CDR3 extends over 15 amino acids. Germline-derived CDR1 and CDR2 are SGHNT and YYREEE (reference sequence). The V and J ends lost 3 bases and 0 bases respectively, with 11 bases between them. The CDR3 DNA follows: TGTGCCAGCAGCTGGAAACGGGGTAGCACAGATACGCAGTATTTT. Amino acids: CASSWKRGSTDTQYF.

The rearrangement joins TRBV5-6 to TRBJ1-1, with TRBD1 matching 10 bases. The germline V gene encodes CDR1 SGHDT and CDR2 YYEEEE. V shed 4 bases and J 6 bases; nucleotides not matched to a gene: 9. The CDR3 has 15 amino acids. CDR3 DNA: TGTGCCAGCAGCGTGACAGGGGGCCGGGGCGCTGAAGCTTTCTTT. Residues: CASSVTGGRGAEAFF.

As for this clone: In the same sample, other DNA sequences code for this CDR3. J is TRBJ2-7 and V is TRBV20-1; no firm D call. The CDR3 covers 11 residues. Trimming took 3 bases from V and 1 from J, leaving 4 bases between them. Per germline, CDR1 DFQATT and CDR2 SNEGSKA (reference sequence). The CDR3 nucleotides read TGCAGTGCTAGGGAATCCTACGAGCAGTACTTC. Amino acid sequence: CSARESYEQYF.

The chain employs TRBV7-2 and TRBJ1-5; D gene unclear. The CDR3 has 11 residues. From germline, CDR1 is SGHTA and CDR2 FQGNSA. The ends were cut back, 2 bases at V and 11 bases at J, with 7 bases in the middle. In DNA, the CDR3 is TGTGCCAGCAGCTTAAAGGACTCCCAGCATTTT. Amino acids: CASSLKDSQHF.

This chain uses TRBV29-1 with TRBJ1-2; no clear D gene. Germline lookup yields CDR1 SQVTM and CDR2 ANQGSEA. The CDR3 spans 14 residues. V was pared by 2 bases and J by 3 bases, with 13 bases between. The DNA of the CDR3 is TGCAGCGTTGAAAGGGCGAGGGTCTACTATGGCTACACCTTC. Protein sequence: CSVERARVYYGYTF.

This chain uses TRBV2 with TRBJ2-1; the match to TRBD1 covers 7 bases. This CDR3 contains 15 residues. CDR1 is SNHLY and CDR2 is FYNNEI in the germline V gene. V was clipped by 4 bases and J by 1 base; unmatched bases: 4. The CDR3 DNA reads TGTGCCAGCAGTGGGAAGACAGGGTCCTACAATGAGCAGTTCTTC. As protein: CASSGKTGSYNEQFF.

This clone appeared a few times. The chain carries TRBV6-5 and TRBJ2-7; TRBD2 is a possible D gene (6 bases). Trimming pared 7 bases from V and 4 bases from J, leaving 20 bases between. The CDR3 has 15 residues. Germline loops: CDR1 MNHEY, CDR2 SVGAGI. CDR3 loop: CASTPRGSGVYEQYF. The CDR3 DNA sequence: TGTGCCAGCACCCCAAGAGGTAGCGGCGTTTACGAGCAGTACTTC.

The chain uses TRBV9 and TRBJ1-2; D is uncertain. The CDR3 runs to 13 residues. Germline values: CDR1 SGDLS, CDR2 YYNGEE. With 2 bases removed from V and 4 bases from J, the gap between germline ends came to 9 bases. The CDR3 DNA follows: TGTGCCAGCAGCGTTGGAGGGAGCTATGGCTACACCTTC. Translation: CASSVGGSYGYTF.

J is TRBJ2-2 and V is TRBV11-3; 7 bases line up with TRBD2. Per germline, CDR1 SGHNT and CDR2 YENEEA. V shed 1 base and J 3 bases; nucleotides not matched to a gene: 8. The CDR3 has 17 residues. The CDR3 region is CASSLGGGPKDTGELFF. The CDR3 coding sequence is TGTGCCAGCAGCTTAGGCGGGGGTCCTAAGGACACCGGGGAGCTGTTTTTT. Full variable domain (rest looked up from reference TRBV11-3 and TRBJ2-2): EAGVVQSPRYKIIEKKQPVAFWCNPISGHNTLYWYLQNLGQGPELLIRYENEEAVDDSQLPKDRFSAERLKGVDSTLKIQPAELGDSAVYLCASSLGGGPKDTGELFFGEGSRLTVL.

The V and J genes are TRBV29-1 and TRBJ2-5; 9 bases are shared with TRBD1. The last part of the DNA fits TRBJ2-7 better; the J call may be wrong. The CDR3 loop spans 14 amino acids. Germline loops: CDR1 SQVTM, CDR2 ANQGSEA. The DNA for the CDR3 is TGCAGCGTGCTACCGGGACAGGGTACCTACGAGCAGTACTTC. This gives the protein CSVLPGQGTYEQYF.

The chain couples TRBV7-9 to TRBJ2-7; the match to TRBD1 covers 7 bases. V lost 5 bases to trimming and J lost 0 bases; unmatched junction nucleotides: 7. Germline CDR1 SEHNR, CDR2 FQNEAQ (reference sequence). The CDR3 has 15 amino acids. For the CDR3, the DNA is TGTGCCAGCAGCCGCACCACAGGGGTCTCCTACGAGCAGTACTTC. Translation gives CASSRTTGVSYEQYF.

This clone was counted between two and nine times. The rearrangement links TRBV14 to TRBJ2-7; perhaps TRBD1 as D (6 bases). The CDR3 runs to 13 residues. V gave up 4 bases and J gave up 3 bases, with 10 bases separating them. Germline V gene lookup returns CDR1 SGHDN and CDR2 FVKESK. The CDR3, as DNA: TGTGCCAGCAGCCTTCGACAGGTCTACGAGCAGTACTTC. Its protein product is CASSLRQVYEQYF.

The table lists this clone with a few counts. V and J are TRBV7-2 and TRBJ2-3, with D possibly TRBD1 on 5 matching bases. The V end was cut by 0 bases, the J end by 1 base, with 5 bases between. Germline V CDR1 and CDR2: SGHTA, FQGNSA. The CDR3 length is 14 residues. CDR3: CASSLAGGTDTQYF. CDR3 coding DNA: TGTGCCAGCAGCTTAGCAGGGGGCACAGATACGCAGTATTTT.

V is TRBV5-6 and J is TRBJ2-7; 10 bases are a match to TRBD2. Per germline, CDR1 SGHDT and CDR2 YYEEEE. V shed 3 bases, J shed 3 bases, and the junction held 3 bases outside the gene matches. The CDR3 consists of 14 residues. Here the CDR3 reads CASSSRTSGYEQYF. In nucleotides, the CDR3 is TGTGCCAGCAGCTCCCGGACTAGCGGCTACGAGCAGTACTTC.

This clone appeared a few times. The rearrangement joins TRBV5-1 to TRBJ2-1, with 8 bases lining up with TRBD2. The trim removed 3 bases at V and 6 bases at J, leaving 8 bases unmatched. The CDR3 runs to 15 residues. Germline loops: CDR1 SGHRS, CDR2 YFSETQ. The CDR3 protein is CASSSRRSGANEQFF. DNA of the CDR3: TGCGCCAGCAGCTCACGGCGTAGCGGGGCCAATGAGCAGTTCTTC.

This chain links TRBV18 with TRBJ1-2; 8 bases are a match to TRBD1. The CDR3 sequence is 15 residues long. In germline, CDR1 is KGHSH, CDR2 LQKENI. The V gene end was trimmed by 1 base and the J gene end by 6 bases; junction bases not matched to a gene: 7. CDR3 amino acids: CASSPLGAGGNGYTF. The CDR3 DNA sequence: TGTGCCAGCTCACCACTTGGCGCAGGGGGCAATGGCTACACCTTC.

The chain uses TRBV4-1 and TRBJ2-1; D possibly corresponds to TRBD2 (5 bases). CDR1 and CDR2 (germline): MGHRA, YSYEKL. CDR3 length equals 14 residues. The V end lost 5 bases, the J end lost 4 bases, and 12 bases lay between the germline ends. CDR3 sequence: CASSSSAVYNEQFF. The CDR3, as DNA: TGCGCCAGCAGCTCATCAGCGGTATACAATGAGCAGTTCTTC.

This clone was detected ten times or more. This rearrangement joins TRBV7-2 to TRBJ2-2; 8 bases match TRBD1. Per germline, CDR1 SGHTA and CDR2 FQGNSA. The CDR3 totals 15 residues. The V and J ends lost 3 bases and 4 bases, in that order; junction bases with no gene match: 4. The CDR3 nucleotides are TGTGCCAGCAGCTTGGCAGGGGGCAGCACCGGGGAGCTGTTTTTT. This translates into CASSLAGGSTGELFF.

The chain uses TRBV7-9 and TRBJ1-2, with 11 positions matching TRBD1. The germline gives CDR1 SEHNR, CDR2 FQNEAQ (reference sequence). This CDR3 has 14 residues. V shed 5 bases and J 4 bases; nucleotides not matched to a gene: 3. The CDR3 here is CASSQGQGAYGYTF. The DNA of the CDR3 is TGTGCCAGCAGCCAAGGACAGGGGGCCTATGGCTACACCTTC.

The genes are TRBV5-1 and TRBJ2-3; D may match TRBD1 or TRBD2 (5 bases each). Trimming removed 0 bases from V and 1 base from J, with 12 bases in between. CDR1 and CDR2 (germline): SGHRS, YFSETQ. The CDR3 spans 16 residues. The CDR3 DNA is TGCGCCAGCAGCTTGGAGGCGTCGGGACGCACAGATACGCAGTATTTT. This sequence encodes CASSLEASGRTDTQYF.

The rearrangement joins TRBV19 to TRBJ1-1; D unresolved. The CDR3 covers 8 residues. From germline, CDR1 is LNHDA and CDR2 SQIVND (reference sequence). Deletions cut 11 bases from V and 4 bases from J, with 2 bases between. Here the CDR3 reads CAGTEAFF. The CDR3 DNA follows: TGTGCCGGCACTGAAGCTTTCTTT.

This clone has only a few counts. V is TRBV4-3 and J is TRBJ2-6, with 9 bases that match TRBD1. V gave up 2 bases and J gave up 0 bases; unmatched junction bases: 11. In germline, CDR1 is LGHNA, CDR2 YSLEER. This CDR3 is built from 20 residues. CDR3 nucleotide sequence: TGCGCCAGCAGCCAACCACAGGGGGCCAAATTAAACTCTGGGGCCAACGTCCTGACTTTC. Amino acid sequence: CASSQPQGAKLNSGANVLTF.

This clone was observed a few times. The CDR3 protein is CASISGGNTEAFF. CDR3 sequence (DNA): TGTGCCAGCATTTCAGGGGGAAACACTGAAGCTTTCTTT. This chain joins TRBV6-5 and TRBJ1-1; TRBD1 matches 7 bases. The trim removed 7 bases at V and 2 bases at J, leaving 4 bases unmatched. The CDR3 is 13 residues long. Germline CDR1 MNHEY, CDR2 SVGAGI.

A few counts support this clone. The chain is built from TRBV11-1 and TRBJ2-7; D might be TRBD1 (5 bases). The CDR3 extends over 16 amino acids. The germline V gene encodes CDR1 SGHAT and CDR2 FQDESV (reference sequence). The germline V and J ends were trimmed by 5 bases and 6 bases, with 23 bases remaining between them. This CDR3 reads CASSPPGSRLQGEQYF. For the CDR3, the DNA is TGTGCCAGCAGCCCCCCGGGCAGCCGTTTGCAGGGCGAGCAGTACTTC.

The chain has TRBV28 and TRBJ1-3, with a weak D call TRBD1 (6 bases). Looked up from germline, CDR1 is MDHEN and CDR2 is SYDVKM. Trimming pared 10 bases from V and 2 bases from J, leaving 15 bases between. CDR3 length: 14 residues. The DNA of the CDR3 is TGTGCCACCAACCGTCAGGGGACTGGAAACACCATATATTTT. Protein product: CATNRQGTGNTIYF.